The present TCR beta chain was sequenced within a study of OX40 agonist ivuxolimab in advanced cancers. Study background: The group had a mean age of 60 years, ranged from roughly 20 to 79, and was 82.7% male. Study-wide findings and caveats: CD8+ T cells were the subset that, on average, had more expanded clones than CD4+. At doses 0.1 to 3.0 mg/kg, CD4+ and CD8+ clones expanded.

Germline V gives CDR1 SNHLY, CDR2 FYNNEI. Trimming removed 6 bases from V and 4 bases from J; junction bases left unmatched: 9. The CDR3 totals 15 residues. This table comes from immunoSEQ multiplex PCR, and its TCRdb copy is limited to in-frame clones, with some not included. The table includes tens of thousands of clones, approximately 86% detected once. Blood got drawn at baseline, again on cycle 4 day 1, and then on cycle 7 day 1. This clone was observed a single time. The antigen remains unidentified. V usage is TRBV2 and J usage is TRBJ1-3; 7 nucleotides agree with TRBD1. The sample here was CD4+ or CD8+ T cells sorted from blood, taken in a trial of the OX40 agonist ivuxolimab. The origin of this receptor is an adult with an advanced solid tumor such as melanoma, head and neck, liver or kidney cancer. The CDR3 spells CASRDNRGSGNTIYF. In nucleotides, the CDR3 is TGTGCCAGCAGAGACAACAGGGGATCCGGAAACACCATATATTTT.